This TCR beta chain was found in a study of blood T cell repertoires in COVID-19. The authors' processing: From reference gene primer amplification, estimates of nucleated cell counts were derived. Method: immunoSEQ multiplex PCR; TCRdb's copy keeps in-frame clones and lacks some. V and J calls and clone size are copied from that table; D and trimming were computed from the DNA. This sample yields more than 85,000 clones, of which 85% to 90% are seen a single time; around 1.2% belongs to the top ten. This clone is a singleton in its sample. The germline V gene encodes CDR1 LNHDA and CDR2 SQIVND (reference sequence). The ends lost 6 bases at V and 2 bases at J; junction bases unmatched: 8. The CDR3 consists of 15 residues.

This receptor was taken from a human donor in a cohort sampled during active COVID-19. The sequencing sample was made of peripheral blood. V is TRBV19 and J is TRBJ2-3; 7 nucleotides align to TRBD1. CDR3 coding DNA: TGTGCCAGTAGCCCGAGACAGGGATTCACAGATACGCAGTATTTT. This sequence encodes CASSPRQGFTDTQYF.